A single T cell receptor (beta chain) is shown here with its context. No antigen is known for it. Assay: immunoSEQ multiplex PCR; the TCRdb copy retains only in-frame clones and omits some. Among approximately 61,000 clones, 70% to 90% were seen once, and the ten largest hold less than 2%. This sample is part of a study of OX40 agonist ivuxolimab in advanced cancers. Study background: Hepatocellular carcinoma, melanoma, renal cell or head and neck cancer affected the dose-escalation patients.

This CDR3 is built from 17 residues. CDR1 and CDR2 (germline): KGHSH, LQKENI. The V and J ends lost 3 bases and 0 bases respectively, with 14 bases between them. Study-level points and caveats: In CD8+ T cells, expanded clones were on average more numerous than in CD4+. Some nonresponders also had low normalized T-cell clonal expansion. There was clonal expansion of CD4+ and CD8+ blood T cells by week 6 at 0.1 to 3.0 mg/kg.

The chain carries TRBV18 and TRBJ1-4, with D unclear. This sequence was found in an adult with an advanced solid tumor such as melanoma, head and neck, liver or kidney cancer. The sequencing used CD4+ or CD8+ T cells sorted from blood, collected in a trial of the OX40 agonist ivuxolimab. In nucleotides, the CDR3 is TGTGCCAGCTCACCGGTTGCGTCCCAGGCAACTAATGAAAAACTGTTTTTT. It yields the protein CASSPVASQATNEKLFF.